The next 5 T cell receptor beta chains were all read from a single sample in a study of blood T cells in healthy people across ages. For the second PCR, which ran for about 7 to 11 cycles, a sample-barcoded 5' primer and a J-beta primer mix were used. TCRdb called the 5' RACE reads again in MiXCR, with one record for every CDR3 protein. The top ten hold around 37% of the sample, which has hundreds of thousands of distinct CDR3 sequences, roughly three fifths seen once. Sequencing was performed on blood. The receptors originated from a man aged 60 to 69 in good health.

This clonotype was counted between two and nine times. The chain employs TRBV20-1 and TRBJ2-7; a weak D match, TRBD1 (6 bases). The CDR3 extends over 14 amino acids. Germline V lookup: CDR1 DFQATT, CDR2 SNEGSKA (reference sequence). V was cut by 6 bases and J by 0 bases, with 15 bases left in between. The CDR3 DNA reads TGCAGTGCCCCGACCAGGACAGACTCCTACGAGCAGTACTTC. Protein product: CSAPTRTDSYEQYF.

A few counts support this clonotype. The chain recombines TRBV15 with TRBJ1-2; D may be TRBD1 (6 bases). CDR3 length: 15 amino acids. The V and J ends lost 3 bases and 7 bases respectively, with 18 bases between them. Germline V gives CDR1 LNHNV, CDR2 YYDKDF (reference sequence). CDR3 amino acids: CATSSPKPGVIGYTF. The DNA for the CDR3 is TGTGCCACCAGCAGCCCTAAACCAGGGGTTATTGGCTACACCTTC.

The rearrangement links TRBV2 to TRBJ2-1; the D gene could be TRBD1 or TRBD2 (7 bases each). The CDR3 is made up of 16 amino acids. With 3 bases removed from V and 4 bases from J, the gap between germline ends came to 16 bases. Germline V lookup: CDR1 SNHLY, CDR2 FYNNEI. Here the CDR3 reads CASSDPGQGGYNEQFF. CDR3 nucleotide sequence: TGTGCCAGCAGTGACCCTGGGCAGGGGGGGTACAATGAGCAGTTCTTC.

This sequence joins TRBV4-2 and TRBJ2-6; D remains unclear. The CDR3 covers 16 residues. V dropped 0 bases and J dropped 0 bases, with 6 bases sitting between them. Germline V gene sequence: CDR1 LGHNA, CDR2 YNFKEQ. CDR3 amino acids: CASSQDTNSGANVLTF. CDR3 bases: TGTGCCAGCAGCCAAGACACGAACTCTGGGGCCAACGTCCTGACTTTC.

The CDR3 reads CSADPGTGDNEQFF. The DNA for the CDR3 is TGCAGTGCCGATCCCGGGACAGGGGACAATGAGCAGTTCTTC. The chain joins TRBV20-1 to TRBJ2-1; 10 nucleotides match TRBD1. Trimming took 6 bases from V and 5 from J; bases not matched to a gene: 7. Germline V gives CDR1 DFQATT, CDR2 SNEGSKA (reference sequence). This CDR3 is built from 14 residues.